Described below is a single T cell receptor beta chain sequence and its context. The data originate from a study of OX40 agonist ivuxolimab in advanced cancers. Repertoires were generated with immunoSEQ multiplex PCR, while TCRdb's copy carries only in-frame clones and drops some. This sample carries 43,000 or so clones, about 87% of them seen once, and the ten largest clones take around 11%. CDR3 length: 13 residues. The V gene's germline CDR1 is GTSNPN and CDR2 SVGIG (reference sequence). V lost 4 bases and J 3 bases, leaving 12 bases between the germline ends. The TCR originated in an adult with an advanced solid tumor such as melanoma, head and neck, liver or kidney cancer. The J gene is TRBJ1-2, the V gene TRBV30; TRBD1 might be the D (6 bases). The sequences come from CD4+ or CD8+ T cells sorted from blood, collected in a trial of the OX40 agonist ivuxolimab. The CDR3 spells CAWMTGGHYGYTF. The CDR3, as DNA: TGTGCCTGGATGACGGGGGGCCACTATGGCTACACCTTC.